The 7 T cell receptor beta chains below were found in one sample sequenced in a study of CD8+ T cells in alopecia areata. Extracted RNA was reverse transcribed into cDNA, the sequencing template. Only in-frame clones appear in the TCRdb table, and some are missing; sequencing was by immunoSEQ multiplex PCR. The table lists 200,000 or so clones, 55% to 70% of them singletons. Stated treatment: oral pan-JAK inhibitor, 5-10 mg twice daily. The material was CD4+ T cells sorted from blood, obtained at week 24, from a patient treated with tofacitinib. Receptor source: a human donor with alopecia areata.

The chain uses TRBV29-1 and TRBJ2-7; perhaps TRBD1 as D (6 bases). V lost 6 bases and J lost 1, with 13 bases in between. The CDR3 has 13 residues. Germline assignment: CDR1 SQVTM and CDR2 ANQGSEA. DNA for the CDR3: TGCAGCGTCAACCCCGGACAGTCCTACGAGCAGTACTTC. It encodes CSVNPGQSYEQYF.

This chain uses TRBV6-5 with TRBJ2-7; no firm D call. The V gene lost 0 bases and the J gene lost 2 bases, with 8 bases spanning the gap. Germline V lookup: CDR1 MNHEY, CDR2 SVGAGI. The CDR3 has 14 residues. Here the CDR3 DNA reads TGTGCCAGCAGTTACTCGGGCAGAACCTACGAGCAGTACTTC. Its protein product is CASSYSGRTYEQYF.

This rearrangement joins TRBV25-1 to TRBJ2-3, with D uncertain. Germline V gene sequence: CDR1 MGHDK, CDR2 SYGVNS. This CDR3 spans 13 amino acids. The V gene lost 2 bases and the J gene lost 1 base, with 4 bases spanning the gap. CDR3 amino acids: CASSEGGTDTQYF. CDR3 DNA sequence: TGTGCCAGCAGTGAAGGGGGCACAGATACGCAGTATTTT. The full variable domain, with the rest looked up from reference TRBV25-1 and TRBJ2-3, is EADIYQTPRYLVIGTGKKITLECSQTMGHDKMYWYQQDPGMELHLIHYSYGVNSTEKGDLSSESTVSRIRTEHFPLTLESARPSHTSQYLCASSEGGTDTQYFGPGTRLTVL.

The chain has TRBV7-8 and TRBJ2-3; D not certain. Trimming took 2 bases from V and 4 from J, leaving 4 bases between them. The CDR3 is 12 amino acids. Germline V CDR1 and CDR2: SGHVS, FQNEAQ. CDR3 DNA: TGTGCCAGCAGCTTATCCCCAGATACGCAGTATTTT. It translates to CASSLSPDTQYF. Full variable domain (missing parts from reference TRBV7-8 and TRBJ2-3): GAGVSQSPRYKVAKRGQDVALRCDPISGHVSLFWYQQALGQGPEFLTYFQNEAQLDKSGLPSDRFFAERPEGSVSTLKIQRTQQEDSAVYLCASSLSPDTQYFGPGTRLTVL.

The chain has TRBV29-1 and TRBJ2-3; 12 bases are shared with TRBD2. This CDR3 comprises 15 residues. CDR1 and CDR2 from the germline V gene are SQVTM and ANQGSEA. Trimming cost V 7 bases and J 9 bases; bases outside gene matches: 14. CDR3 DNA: TGCAGCGGTGTTAGGGCTAGCGGGGGGGGAGGGACGCAGTATTTT. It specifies CSGVRASGGGGTQYF.

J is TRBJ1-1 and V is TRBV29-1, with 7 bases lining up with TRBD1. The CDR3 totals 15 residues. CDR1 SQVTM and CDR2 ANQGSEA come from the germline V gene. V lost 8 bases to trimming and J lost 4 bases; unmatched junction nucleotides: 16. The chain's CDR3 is CSPLMLTGIITEAFF. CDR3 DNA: TGCAGCCCCCTTATGTTGACAGGGATCATCACTGAAGCTTTCTTT. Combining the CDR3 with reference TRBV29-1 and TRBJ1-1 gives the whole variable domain SAVISQKPSRDICQRGTSLTIQCQVDSQVTMMFWYRQQPGQSLTLIATANQGSEATYESGFVIDKFPISRPNLTFSTLTVSNMSPEDSSIYLCSPLMLTGIITEAFFGQGTRLTVV.

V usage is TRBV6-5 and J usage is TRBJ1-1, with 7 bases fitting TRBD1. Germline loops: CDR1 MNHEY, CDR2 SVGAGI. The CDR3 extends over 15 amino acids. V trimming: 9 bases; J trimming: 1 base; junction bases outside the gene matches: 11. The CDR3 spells CASHPTWTGNTEAFF. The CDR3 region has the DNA TGTGCCAGTCACCCCACTTGGACAGGGAACACTGAAGCTTTCTTT.